This T cell receptor beta chain originates from a study of cytomegalovirus exposure and HLA in healthy donors. At the level of the study: Early released data had about 80 million unique TCRs, all coming from HLA-typed donors.

PCR used 60 Vbeta primers and 13 Jbeta primers. The repertoire was sequenced with immunoSEQ multiplex PCR; TCRdb's copy has only in-frame clones and lacks some. Altogether about 130,000 clones are present, about 77% being singletons, with the ten largest covering roughly 1.2%. As for this clone: Its antigen is unknown.

Overall study findings and caveats: Later work associated roughly 15,000 TCR beta sequences with HLA alleles at 0.05 false discovery rate. A cluster of highly shared sequence variants was likely a sequencing artifact.

V was cut by 6 bases and J by 0 bases, with 9 bases left in between. Germline V lookup: CDR1 MDHEN, CDR2 SYDVKM. The CDR3 extends over 14 amino acids. V and J are TRBV28 and TRBJ1-5; perhaps TRBD1 as D (6 bases). The sequence derives from a man aged 45-65 years in good health and CMV-seronegative. The sample was PBMCs. As DNA, the CDR3 is TGTGCCAGCAGGGGGACATTTAGCAATCAGCCCCAGCATTTT. Translation: CASRGTFSNQPQHF.